This T cell receptor beta chain is drawn from a study of blood T cell repertoires in COVID-19. Study overall: From T cells, B-cell-depleted T cells, or PBMCs came the material, which was cDNA or gDNA.

The V end lost 2 bases, the J end lost 2 bases, and 16 bases lay between the germline ends. The CDR3 spans 16 residues. Germline loops: CDR1 MNHEY, CDR2 SVGAGI. Source study methods: Amplification from reference gene primers served as the basis for estimated nucleated cell counts. TCRdb's table, derived via immunoSEQ multiplex PCR, lists solely in-frame clones and lacks some. V, J and clone size reflect that table, while D and trimming were determined from the DNA. The sample records around 700,000 clones, 75% to 90% being singletons. Specimen: peripheral blood. The chain links TRBV6-5 to TRBJ2-7; the D gene is possibly TRBD2 (5 bases). The origin of this receptor is a young woman with acute or convalescent COVID-19. The CDR3 nucleotides read TGTGCCAGCAGTTACAGGGAGAGATTTTCCCCCTACGAGCAGTACTTC. It encodes CASSYRERFSPYEQYF.